The 24 T cell receptor beta chains below were found in one sample sequenced in a study of beta chain features in type 1 diabetes. Expressed TCRB transcripts were sequenced, since all the RNA that had been isolated was reverse transcribed. The assay was immunoSEQ multiplex PCR, and TCRdb's table has in-frame clones only and misses some. Of hundreds of thousands of clones listed, about 16% are singletons. Specimen: naive CD4+ T cells from blood. All receptors derive from a man aged 18 to 30 in good health.

This chain connects TRBV10-3 to TRBJ2-7; D not certain. The J call may be in error: the DNA end matches TRBJ2-1 better. Germline V gene data show CDR1 as ENHRY and CDR2 as SYGVKD. This CDR3 comprises 12 residues. As DNA, the CDR3 is TGTGCCATCAAAGGGCCGGGCAATGAGCAGTTCTTC. It yields the protein CAIKGPGNEQFF.

This clone showed up just a few times. The DNA of the CDR3 is TGTGCCAGCAGCTTATCGGGGTTGCACGAGCAGTACTTC. Translated: CASSLSGLHEQYF. The chain employs TRBV7-8 and TRBJ2-7, with D maybe TRBD2 (5 bases). Germline V gene sequence: CDR1 SGHVS, CDR2 FQNEAQ. CDR3 length equals 13 residues. V shed 2 bases and J shed 5 bases, with 10 bases lying between them.

In its sample, this clone was seen a few times. The V call is TRBV2, the J call TRBJ2-1; D might be TRBD1 or TRBD2, each matching 5 bases. The CDR3 covers 16 residues. Trimming left V 6 bases short and J 1 base short, with 16 bases between. CDR1 SNHLY and CDR2 FYNNEI come from the germline V gene. CDR3 DNA sequence: TGTGCCAGCAGCCAAAGGGGCGGGCAGTCCTACAATGAGCAGTTCTTC. Amino acid sequence: CASSQRGGQSYNEQFF.

The V call is TRBV10-3, the J call TRBJ2-5; D is unclear. This CDR3 is built from 15 residues. The V and J ends lost 0 bases and 1 base respectively, with 9 bases between them. From germline, CDR1 is ENHRY and CDR2 SYGVKD. CDR3 amino acids: CAISESSRPQETQYF. The CDR3 DNA follows: TGTGCCATCAGTGAGTCGAGCAGGCCCCAAGAGACCCAGTACTTC.

This clone was seen just once. V usage is TRBV20-1 and J usage is TRBJ2-7; maybe TRBD2 (5 bases). V gave up 5 bases and J gave up 5 bases, with 10 bases separating them. Germline V gene sequence: CDR1 DFQATT, CDR2 SNEGSKA (reference sequence). This CDR3 spans 11 amino acids. The CDR3 DNA reads as TGCAGTGCTCCGGACTTCAACGAGCAGTACTTC. Translated, it gives CSAPDFNEQYF.

This clone was counted only a few times. V gene TRBV11-2 combines with J gene TRBJ2-7, with 9 bases that match TRBD1. The CDR3 is 15 amino acids. The germline V gene encodes CDR1 SGHAT and CDR2 FQNNGV. V dropped 4 bases and J dropped 3; count of bases not matched to a gene: 7. The CDR3 region is CASSSMRQGGYEQYF. The DNA for the CDR3 is TGTGCCAGCAGCTCCATGAGACAGGGGGGCTACGAGCAGTACTTC.

The genes are TRBV6-4 and TRBJ2-1; a possible D gene is TRBD2 (7 bases). The V end was cut by 2 bases, the J end by 9 bases, with 14 bases between. In germline, CDR1 is MRHNA, CDR2 SNTAGT. This CDR3 contains 14 residues. The CDR3 spells CASSDNVGGGEQFF. The CDR3 nucleotides read TGTGCCAGCAGTGACAATGTAGGGGGGGGTGAGCAGTTCTTC.

In this sample, this clone turned up a few times. The chain is built from TRBV15 and TRBJ2-1; maybe TRBD2 (6 bases). The ends were cut back, 3 bases at V and 0 bases at J, with 15 bases in the middle. Germline values: CDR1 LNHNV, CDR2 YYDKDF (reference sequence). The CDR3 runs 17 residues. CDR3 nucleotides: TGTGCCACCAGCAGGTCGTCAGCGGGCAGCTCCTACAATGAGCAGTTCTTC. Its protein product is CATSRSSAGSSYNEQFF.

The chain's CDR3 is CASSVNNWGYTF. CDR3 in DNA: TGTGCCAGCAGTGTTAACAACTGGGGCTACACCTTC. The chain couples TRBV2 to TRBJ1-2; no definite D call. CDR1 and CDR2 (germline): SNHLY, FYNNEI. The CDR3 contains 12 residues. V dropped 4 bases and J dropped 8 bases, with 11 bases sitting between them.

The J gene is TRBJ2-7, the V gene TRBV7-2; 7 bases align to TRBD1. This CDR3 is built from 14 residues. J gave up 4 bases and V 5 bases, and 8 bases lay outside the gene matches. Germline CDR1 SGHTA, CDR2 FQGNSA. The CDR3 loop is CASSSTGQKYEQYF. CDR3 nucleotide sequence: TGTGCCAGCAGCAGCACGGGACAGAAATACGAGCAGTACTTC. Full variable domain (remainder filled in from reference TRBV7-2 and TRBJ2-7): GAGVSQSPSNKVTEKGKDVELRCDPISGHTALYWYRQSLGQGLEFLIYFQGNSAPDKSGLPSDRFSAERTGGSVSTLTIQRTQQEDSAVYLCASSSTGQKYEQYFGPGTRLTVT.

The DNA for the CDR3 is TGTGCCAGCAGCTACCGACAGGTTGGCAAAGCTTTCTTT. This gives the protein CASSYRQVGKAFF. The chain is built from TRBV13 and TRBJ1-1; the D gene is possibly TRBD1 (6 bases). V lost 4 bases and J lost 9, with 15 bases in between. This CDR3 comprises 13 residues. Germline CDR1 is PRHDT and CDR2 is FYEKMQ (reference sequence).

This clone was found a few times. The J gene is TRBJ2-3, the V gene TRBV5-6; D gene uncertain. This CDR3 spans 12 amino acids. Germline loops: CDR1 SGHDT, CDR2 YYEEEE. V was cut by 4 bases and J by 1 base, with 4 bases left in between. The CDR3, as DNA: TGTGCCAGCAGCGGGGGCACAGATACGCAGTATTTT. It translates to CASSGGTDTQYF.

The genes are TRBV25-1 and TRBJ2-7; TRBD1 might be the D (5 bases). The CDR3 sequence is 13 residues long. Germline lookup yields CDR1 MGHDK and CDR2 SYGVNS. V was pared by 6 bases and J by 0 bases, with 9 bases between. Here the CDR3 reads CASRTASSYEQYF. The CDR3 DNA is TGTGCCAGCAGGACAGCCTCCTCCTACGAGCAGTACTTC.

This clone was counted only a few times. This specimen includes other DNA sequences encoding the same CDR3. The rearrangement uses TRBV5-4 and TRBJ1-1; a possible D gene is TRBD1 (5 bases). The CDR3 spans 14 residues. CDR1 is SGHNT, CDR2 YYREEE, per germline (reference sequence). With 0 bases removed from V and 1 base from J, the gap between germline ends came to 7 bases. This chain's CDR3 is CASSLGGRNTEAFF. DNA for the CDR3: TGTGCCAGCAGCTTGGGGGGCCGGAACACTGAAGCTTTCTTT.

This clone was found a few times. The chain carries TRBV9 and TRBJ2-5, with 11 bases fitting TRBD2. The CDR3 extends over 16 amino acids. CDR1 and CDR2 from the germline V gene are SGDLS and YYNGEE. V shed 3 bases and J 5 bases; nucleotides not matched to a gene: 9. This chain's CDR3 is CASSGGLAGGGETQYF. CDR3 nucleotides: TGTGCCAGCAGCGGCGGACTAGCGGGTGGAGGGGAGACCCAGTACTTC.

The chain employs TRBV28 and TRBJ2-2; possible D gene TRBD2, 6 bases. Trimming removed 2 bases at V and 1 base at J, with 8 bases between. The V gene's germline CDR1 is MDHEN and CDR2 SYDVKM. The CDR3 runs 15 residues. This CDR3 reads CASSLPGVNTGELFF. The CDR3, as DNA: TGTGCCAGCAGTTTACCGGGGGTGAACACCGGGGAGCTGTTTTTT.

CDR3 nucleotide sequence: TGTGCCATCCAGGGGGCCTGGGCCGGGGAGCTGTTTTTT. Translation gives CAIQGAWAGELFF. The chain joins TRBV5-4 to TRBJ2-2, with TRBD1 matching 8 bases. The CDR3 extends over 13 amino acids. Trimming took 9 bases from V and 6 from J; bases not matched to a gene: 7. Looked up from germline, CDR1 is SGHNT and CDR2 is YYREEE (reference sequence).

The chain is built from TRBV7-2 and TRBJ2-7; 9 bases line up with TRBD1. Germline trimming cut 1 base from V and 2 bases from J; bases unmatched to any gene: 3. This CDR3 region has 15 residues. Looked up from germline, CDR1 is SGHTA and CDR2 is FQGNSA. The CDR3 DNA reads TGTGCCAGCAGCTTAGAGAGGACAGGGGCCTACGAGCAGTACTTC. This encodes CASSLERTGAYEQYF.

As for this clone: The junction departs from germline at one end; a sequencing error may be responsible. The chain is built from TRBV10-3 and TRBJ2-1; D gene unclear. The CDR3 length is 11 residues. Germline CDR1 ENHRY, CDR2 SYGVKD. DNA of the CDR3: TGTGCCAGCAGTACCAACAATGAGCAGTTCTTC. Protein: CASSTNNEQFF.

This clone was seen more than once but under ten times. V gene TRBV6-6 combines with J gene TRBJ2-1, with D unclear. There are 13 residues in the CDR3. The V gene's germline CDR1 is MNHNY and CDR2 SVGAGI (reference sequence). V lost 1 base and J 6 bases, leaving 7 bases between the germline ends. Here the CDR3 reads CASSYWPGNEQFF. The DNA of the CDR3 is TGTGCCAGCAGTTACTGGCCAGGCAATGAGCAGTTCTTC.

This chain connects TRBV27 to TRBJ2-3; 7 bases are a match to TRBD2. V lost 3 bases, J lost 7 bases, and 4 bases stayed unmatched. The CDR3 extends over 13 amino acids. Germline loops: CDR1 MNHEY, CDR2 SMNVEV (reference sequence). The CDR3 DNA reads TGTGCCAGCAGTTTGAGGGAGGGAAATACGCAGTATTTT. Protein sequence: CASSLREGNTQYF.

This sequence joins TRBV4-3 and TRBJ1-6; D unresolved. CDR1 and CDR2 (germline): LGHNA, YSLEER. V dropped 0 bases and J dropped 7 bases, with 7 bases sitting between them. CDR3 length equals 14 residues. The CDR3 spells CASSQDSRNSPLHF. CDR3 DNA sequence: TGCGCCAGCAGCCAAGACAGTAGAAATTCACCCCTCCACTTT.

In this sample, this clone turned up a few times. The gene calls are TRBV18 and TRBJ2-5; no clear D. The CDR3 loop spans 14 amino acids. Looked up from germline, CDR1 is KGHSH and CDR2 is LQKENI. Trimming removed 1 base from V and 2 bases from J, with 8 bases in between. CDR3 DNA: TGTGCCAGCTCACCACGCACGGAGCAAGAGACCCAGTACTTC. Translated: CASSPRTEQETQYF.

V and J are TRBV19 and TRBJ2-2; no clear D. The CDR3 has 14 residues. The V end was cut by 4 bases, the J end by 1 base, with 7 bases between. CDR1 is LNHDA and CDR2 is SQIVND in the germline V gene (reference sequence). The CDR3 here is CASSKGGNTGELFF. The CDR3 coding sequence is TGTGCCAGTAGTAAGGGCGGGAACACCGGGGAGCTGTTTTTT.